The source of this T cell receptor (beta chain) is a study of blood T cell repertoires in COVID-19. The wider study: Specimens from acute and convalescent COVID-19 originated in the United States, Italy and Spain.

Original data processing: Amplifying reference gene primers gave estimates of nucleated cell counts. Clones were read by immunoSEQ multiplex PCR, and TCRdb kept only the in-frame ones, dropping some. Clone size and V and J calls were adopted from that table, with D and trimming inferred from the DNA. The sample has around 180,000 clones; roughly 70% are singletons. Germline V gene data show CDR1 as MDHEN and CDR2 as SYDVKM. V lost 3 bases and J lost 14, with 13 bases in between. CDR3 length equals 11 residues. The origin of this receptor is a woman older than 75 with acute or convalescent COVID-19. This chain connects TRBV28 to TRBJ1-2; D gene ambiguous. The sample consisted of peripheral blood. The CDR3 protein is CASSLALDSTF. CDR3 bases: TGTGCCAGCAGTTTGGCTCTCGACTCTACCTTC.